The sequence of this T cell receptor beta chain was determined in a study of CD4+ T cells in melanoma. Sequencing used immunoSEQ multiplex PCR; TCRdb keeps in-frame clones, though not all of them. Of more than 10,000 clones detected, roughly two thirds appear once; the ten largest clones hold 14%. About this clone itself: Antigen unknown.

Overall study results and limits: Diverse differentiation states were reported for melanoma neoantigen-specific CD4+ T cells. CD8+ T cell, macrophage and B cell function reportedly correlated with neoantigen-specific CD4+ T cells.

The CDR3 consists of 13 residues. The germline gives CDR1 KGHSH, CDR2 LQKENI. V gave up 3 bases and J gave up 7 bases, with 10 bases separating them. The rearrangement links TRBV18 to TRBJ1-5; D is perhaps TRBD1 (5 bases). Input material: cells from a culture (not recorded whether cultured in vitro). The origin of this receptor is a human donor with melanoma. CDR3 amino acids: CASSPGVGQPQHF. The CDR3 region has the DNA TGTGCCAGCTCACCGGGGGTCGGGCAGCCCCAGCATTTT.